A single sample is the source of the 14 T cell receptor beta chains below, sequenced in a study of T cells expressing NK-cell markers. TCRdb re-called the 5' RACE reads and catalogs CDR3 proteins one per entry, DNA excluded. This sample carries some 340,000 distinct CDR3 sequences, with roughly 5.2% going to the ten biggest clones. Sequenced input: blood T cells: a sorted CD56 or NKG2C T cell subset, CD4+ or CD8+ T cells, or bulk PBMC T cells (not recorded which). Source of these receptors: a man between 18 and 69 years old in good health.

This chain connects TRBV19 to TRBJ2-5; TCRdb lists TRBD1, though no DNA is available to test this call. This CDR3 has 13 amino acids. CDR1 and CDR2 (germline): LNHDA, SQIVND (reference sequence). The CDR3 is CASSGQGAETQYF.

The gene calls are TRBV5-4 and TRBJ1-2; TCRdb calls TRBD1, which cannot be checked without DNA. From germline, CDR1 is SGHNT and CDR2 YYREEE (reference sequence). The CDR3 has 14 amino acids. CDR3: CASSFDETGGLDTF. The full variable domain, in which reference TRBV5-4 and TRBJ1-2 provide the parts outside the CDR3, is ETGVTQSPTHLIKTRGQQVTLRCSSQSGHNTVSWYQQALGQGPQFIFQYYREEENGRGNFPPRFSGLQFPNYSSELNVNALELDDSALYLCASSFDETGGLDTFGSGTRLTVV.

The chain's CDR3 is CASSRQLEAFF. This rearrangement joins TRBV12-3 or TRBV12-4 to TRBJ1-1; TCRdb's D gene call, TRBD1, goes unchecked for lack of DNA. CDR3 length: 11 residues.

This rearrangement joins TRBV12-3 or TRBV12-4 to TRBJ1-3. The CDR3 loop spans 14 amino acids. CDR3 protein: CASRPTTSGNTIYF.

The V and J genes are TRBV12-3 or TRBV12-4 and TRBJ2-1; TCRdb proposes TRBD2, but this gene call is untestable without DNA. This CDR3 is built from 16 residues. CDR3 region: CASSLEPSGGPGEQFF.

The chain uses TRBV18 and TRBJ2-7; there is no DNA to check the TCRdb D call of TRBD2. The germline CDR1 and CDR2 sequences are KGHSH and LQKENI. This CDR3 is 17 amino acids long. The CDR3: CASSPPALAGGVGEQYF.

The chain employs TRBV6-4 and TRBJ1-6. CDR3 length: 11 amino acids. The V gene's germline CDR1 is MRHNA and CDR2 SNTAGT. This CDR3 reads CARQPYSPLHF.

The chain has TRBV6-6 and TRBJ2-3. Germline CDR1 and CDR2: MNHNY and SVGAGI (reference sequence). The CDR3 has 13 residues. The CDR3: CASSSLELDTQYF.

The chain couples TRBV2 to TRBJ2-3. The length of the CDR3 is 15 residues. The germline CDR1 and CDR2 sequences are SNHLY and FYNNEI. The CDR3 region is CASSDYQTSTDTQYF.

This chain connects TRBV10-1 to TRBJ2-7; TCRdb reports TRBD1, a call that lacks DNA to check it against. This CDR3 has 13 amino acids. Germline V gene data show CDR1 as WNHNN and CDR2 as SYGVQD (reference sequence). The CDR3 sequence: CASSARTIYEQYF.

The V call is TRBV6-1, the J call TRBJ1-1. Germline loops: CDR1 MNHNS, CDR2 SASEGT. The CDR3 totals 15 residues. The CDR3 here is CASTADGSGRTEAFF.

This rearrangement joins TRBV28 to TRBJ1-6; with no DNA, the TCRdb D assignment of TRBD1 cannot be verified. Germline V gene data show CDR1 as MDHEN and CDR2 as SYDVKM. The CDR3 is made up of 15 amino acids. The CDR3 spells CASASTPRGVSPLHF.

CDR3 sequence: CASNYQTERYGYTF. The chain couples TRBV2 to TRBJ1-2. Germline V gene sequence: CDR1 SNHLY, CDR2 FYNNEI. This CDR3 has 14 amino acids.

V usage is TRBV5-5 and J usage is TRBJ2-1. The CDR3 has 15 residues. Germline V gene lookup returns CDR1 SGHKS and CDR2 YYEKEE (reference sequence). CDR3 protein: CASSFRSSRYNEQFF.